A single sample gave rise to the 14 T cell receptor beta chains below, sequenced in a study of T cell responses to AZD1222 COVID-19 vaccine. Libraries were prepared by immunoSEQ multiplex PCR; TCRdb keeps only in-frame clonotypes and omits some of them. The sample contains roughly 120,000 clones, about 90% of which appear only once. The material sequenced was peripheral blood, taken 28 days after the second AZD1222 dose. These receptors originate from an adult who received the AZD1222 COVID-19 vaccine.

The chain joins TRBV6-1 to TRBJ1-2, with D unresolved. V was pared by 0 bases and J by 4 bases, with 12 bases between. From germline, CDR1 is MNHNS and CDR2 SASEGT. This CDR3 is built from 15 residues. CDR3 bases: TGTGCCAGCAGTGAAGCGAGTGTACAGTCCTATGGCTACACCTTC. It translates to CASSEASVQSYGYTF.

A single count supports this clone. The chain combines TRBV2 with TRBJ2-7; 10 nucleotides align to TRBD2. The length of the CDR3 is 15 residues. After removal of 8 bases from V and 4 bases from J, the junction contained 11 bases not matched to a gene. The germline V gene encodes CDR1 SNHLY and CDR2 FYNNEI. The CDR3 DNA reads TGTGCCAGCCACGCCCTAGCGGGAGAGGGATACGAGCAGTACTTC. It specifies CASHALAGEGYEQYF.

The chain is built from TRBV10-1 and TRBJ2-5; perhaps TRBD2 as D (5 bases). Germline lookup yields CDR1 WNHNN and CDR2 SYGVQD (reference sequence). Trimming took off 0 bases at V and 7 bases at J, with 15 bases between the two ends. CDR3 size: 15 residues. The chain's CDR3 is CASSESGVPQPTQYF. In DNA form, the CDR3 reads TGCGCCAGCAGTGAGTCGGGAGTCCCCCAACCGACCCAGTACTTC.

The chain uses TRBV27 and TRBJ1-6, with D unclear. Trimming removed 1 base from V and 5 bases from J, with 9 bases in between. There are 15 residues in the CDR3. From germline, CDR1 is MNHEY and CDR2 SMNVEV (reference sequence). The CDR3, as DNA: TGTGCCAGCAGTTTATTGGGCCAGAATAATTCACCCCTCCACTTT. It specifies CASSLLGQNNSPLHF.

This chain joins TRBV2 and TRBJ1-6; D is unclear. Trimming took 3 bases from V and 8 from J, leaving 8 bases between them. The germline gives CDR1 SNHLY, CDR2 FYNNEI. This CDR3 contains 13 residues. CDR3 residues: CASSDNVYSPLHF. The CDR3 DNA reads TGTGCCAGCAGTGACAACGTCTATTCACCCCTCCACTTT.

The chain employs TRBV7-6 and TRBJ2-1; a weak D match, TRBD2 (5 bases). This CDR3 is 13 amino acids long. Germline V gives CDR1 SGHVS, CDR2 FNYEAQ. With 2 bases removed from V and 10 bases from J, the gap between germline ends came to 12 bases. The CDR3 bases are TGTGCCAGCAGCTTACCAAACGGCGGGGAGCAGTTCTTC. It encodes CASSLPNGGEQFF.

The chain joins TRBV3-1 (or the pseudogene TRBV3-2) to TRBJ2-1; D gene ambiguous. The CDR3 runs to 13 residues. Trimming pared 1 base from V and 13 bases from J, leaving 14 bases between. In germline, CDR1 is LGHDT, CDR2 YNNKEL (reference sequence). CDR3 nucleotide sequence: TGTGCCAGCAGCCAAGGAATAGACGGAGACCAGTTCTTC. The encoded protein is CASSQGIDGDQFF.

V gene TRBV4-1 combines with J gene TRBJ2-7, with a possible D match to TRBD1 (6 bases). CDR3 length: 13 amino acids. Germline V gene lookup returns CDR1 MGHRA and CDR2 YSYEKL. The V end was cut by 4 bases, the J end by 7 bases, with 14 bases between. The CDR3 loop is CASSPRGVQEQYF. The CDR3 nucleotides are TGCGCCAGCAGCCCCAGGGGAGTTCAAGAGCAGTACTTC.

V and J are TRBV9 and TRBJ2-3; no reliable D call. The CDR3 contains 15 residues. Germline-derived CDR1 and CDR2 are SGDLS and YYNGEE. V was shortened by 0 bases and J by 0 bases, with 8 bases between the two germline ends. The CDR3 sequence is CASSVGLVSTDTQYF. The CDR3 DNA follows: TGTGCCAGCAGCGTAGGCCTAGTTAGCACAGATACGCAGTATTTT. Full variable domain (rest looked up from reference TRBV9 and TRBJ2-3): DSGVTQTPKHLITATGQRVTLRCSPRSGDLSVYWYQQSLDQGLQFLIQYYNGEERAKGNILERFSAQQFPDLHSELNLSSLELGDSALYFCASSVGLVSTDTQYFGPGTRLTVL.

This clone was counted between two and nine times. The J gene is TRBJ1-5, the V gene TRBV5-6; maybe TRBD1 (6 bases). This CDR3 has 15 amino acids. Germline CDR1 reads SGHDT; CDR2 reads YYEEEE. The V end was cut by 0 bases, the J end by 5 bases, with 12 bases between. CDR3 nucleotide sequence: TGTGCCAGCAGCTTGGCAGGGGTTAATTATCAGCCCCAGCATTTT. As protein: CASSLAGVNYQPQHF.

V and J are TRBV7-8 and TRBJ2-7, with 10 bases matching TRBD1. Germline CDR1 reads SGHVS; CDR2 reads FQNEAQ. The CDR3 totals 16 residues. V lost 5 bases to trimming and J lost 2 bases; unmatched junction nucleotides: 9. This chain's CDR3 is CASSRDRGRLAYEQYF. The CDR3 DNA sequence: TGTGCCAGCAGCCGGGACAGGGGCAGGTTGGCCTACGAGCAGTACTTC.

This chain links TRBV7-3 with TRBJ1-2, with 8 positions matching TRBD1. Trimming at V came to 4 bases and at J to 7 bases, leaving 5 bases not matched to a gene. Looked up from germline, CDR1 is SGHTA and CDR2 is FQGTGA. The CDR3 is 13 residues long. DNA for the CDR3: TGTGCCAGCAGCTCGACAGGGGCTGGTGGCTACACCTTC. Its translation is CASSSTGAGGYTF.

A few counts support this clone. The chain carries TRBV6-5 and TRBJ2-1; no definite D call. There are 14 residues in the CDR3. The V and J ends lost 7 bases and 0 bases respectively, with 10 bases between them. Looked up from germline, CDR1 is MNHEY and CDR2 is SVGAGI. The CDR3 DNA reads as TGTGCCAGCATGAGTTCGGTCTCCTACAATGAGCAGTTCTTC. Amino acids: CASMSSVSYNEQFF.

This rearrangement joins TRBV15 to TRBJ2-7; D tentatively fits TRBD1 or TRBD2 (6 bases each). The CDR3 is 14 amino acids. CDR1 and CDR2 from the germline V gene are LNHNV and YYDKDF (reference sequence). V lost 1 base to trimming and J lost 4 bases, with 11 bases between them. The CDR3 DNA reads as TGTGCCACCAGCAGAGTGGGGGGCAAATACGAGCAGTACTTC. Its translation is CATSRVGGKYEQYF.